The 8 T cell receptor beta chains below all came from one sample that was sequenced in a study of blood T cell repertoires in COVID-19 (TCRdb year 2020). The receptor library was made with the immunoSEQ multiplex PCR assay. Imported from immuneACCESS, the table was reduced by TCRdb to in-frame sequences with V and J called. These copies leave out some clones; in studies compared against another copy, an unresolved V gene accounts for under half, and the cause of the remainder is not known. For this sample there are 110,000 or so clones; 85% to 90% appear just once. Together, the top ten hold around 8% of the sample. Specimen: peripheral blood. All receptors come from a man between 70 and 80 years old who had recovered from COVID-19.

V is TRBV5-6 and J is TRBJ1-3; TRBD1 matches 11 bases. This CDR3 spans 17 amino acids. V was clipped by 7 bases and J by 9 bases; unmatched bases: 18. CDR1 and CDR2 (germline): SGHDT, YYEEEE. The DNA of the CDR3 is TGTGCCAGCGGGCTCCGGACATGGACAGGGGGCTTGAGCACCATATATTTT. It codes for CASGLRTWTGGLSTIYF.

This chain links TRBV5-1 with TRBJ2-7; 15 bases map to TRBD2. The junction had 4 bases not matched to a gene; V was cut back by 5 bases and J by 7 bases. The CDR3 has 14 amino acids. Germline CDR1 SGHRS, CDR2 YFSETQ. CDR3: CASRTGLAGGEQYF. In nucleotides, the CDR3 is TGCGCCAGCAGGACGGGACTAGCGGGAGGTGAGCAGTACTTC.

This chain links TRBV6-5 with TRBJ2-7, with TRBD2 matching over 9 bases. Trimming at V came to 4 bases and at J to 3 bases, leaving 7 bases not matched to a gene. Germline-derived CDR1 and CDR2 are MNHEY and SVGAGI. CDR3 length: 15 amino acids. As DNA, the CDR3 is TGTGCCAGCAGTTTCCCTAGCGGGGACATCTACGAGCAGTACTTC. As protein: CASSFPSGDIYEQYF.

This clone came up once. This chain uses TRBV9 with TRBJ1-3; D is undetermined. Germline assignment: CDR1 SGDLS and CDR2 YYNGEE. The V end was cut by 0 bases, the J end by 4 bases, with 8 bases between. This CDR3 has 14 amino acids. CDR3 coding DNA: TGTGCCAGCAGCGTAGGTGTTATAGGAAACACCATATATTTT. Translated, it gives CASSVGVIGNTIYF.

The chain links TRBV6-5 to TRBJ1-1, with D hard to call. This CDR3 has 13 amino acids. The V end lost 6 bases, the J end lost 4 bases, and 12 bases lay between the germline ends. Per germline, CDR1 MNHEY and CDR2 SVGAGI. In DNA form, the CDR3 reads TGTGCCAGCAGCCTCACAGAAGGCACTGAAGCTTTCTTT. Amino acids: CASSLTEGTEAFF.

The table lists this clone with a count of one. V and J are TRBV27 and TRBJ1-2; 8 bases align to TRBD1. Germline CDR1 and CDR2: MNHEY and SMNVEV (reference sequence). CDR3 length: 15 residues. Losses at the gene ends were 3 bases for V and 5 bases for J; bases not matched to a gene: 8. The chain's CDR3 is CASSFHGQGRYGYTF. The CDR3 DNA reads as TGTGCCAGCAGTTTCCACGGACAGGGACGGTATGGCTACACCTTC.

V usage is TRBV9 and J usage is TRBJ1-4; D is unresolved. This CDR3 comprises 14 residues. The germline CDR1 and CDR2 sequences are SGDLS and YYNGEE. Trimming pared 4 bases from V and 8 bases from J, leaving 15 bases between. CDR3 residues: CASSPAEPGEKLFF. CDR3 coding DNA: TGTGCCAGCAGCCCGGCAGAGCCGGGAGAAAAACTGTTTTTT.

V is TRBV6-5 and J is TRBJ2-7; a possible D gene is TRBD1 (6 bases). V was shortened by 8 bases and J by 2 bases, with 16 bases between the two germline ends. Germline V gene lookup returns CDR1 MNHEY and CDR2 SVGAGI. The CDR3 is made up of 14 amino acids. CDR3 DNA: TGTGCCAGCGGTAAATTACAGGGTGCCTACGAGCAGTACTTC. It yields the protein CASGKLQGAYEQYF.